This T cell receptor (beta chain) stems from a study of T cells expressing NK-cell markers. Study in general: Sorted T-cell subsets CD3+CD56+NKG2C+, CD3+CD56+NKG2C- and CD3+CD56-NKG2C+ were TCR beta-sequenced. General study results and limits: The same clonotypes also predominated in the CD3+CD56-NKG2C+ fraction of several donors.

Germline V gene sequence: CDR1 LGHNA, CDR2 YNFKEQ. The CDR3 is 16 amino acids. Remarks on this clonotype: Its antigen is not identified.

Making the TCR beta cDNA relied on 5'RACE template switching with UMIs. TCRdb re-called the 5' RACE reads, yielding one record per CDR3 amino acid sequence without DNA. Recorded for this sample: over 150,000 distinct CDR3 sequences. Sequences were obtained from blood T cells: a sorted CD56 or NKG2C T cell subset, CD4+ or CD8+ T cells, or bulk PBMC T cells (not recorded which). The source of this sequence is a man aged 18-70 years in good health. The chain joins TRBV4-2 to TRBJ2-3; TCRdb's D call of TRBD2 is untestable without DNA. The CDR3 loop is CASSQEIAVGGDTQYF.